This T cell receptor (beta chain) comes out of a study of cytomegalovirus exposure and HLA in healthy donors. Across the study: A data release that came early held 80 million to 95 million unique TCRs from HLA-typed donors. Regarding the study as a whole: A prior analysis recorded that most TCR beta V segments were productive about 87% or about 30% of the time.

Germline V gives CDR1 MNHNS, CDR2 SASEGT. The CDR3 spans 15 residues. In the PCR, 60 Vbeta and 13 Jbeta primers were used. The protocol was immunoSEQ multiplex PCR, while the TCRdb copy is restricted to in-frame clones and leaves out a portion. The table includes 130,000 or so clones, roughly 73% detected once. In the case of this clone: No antigen is known for it.

This TCR came from a female donor in good health and CMV-seronegative. The chain has TRBV6-1 and TRBJ2-5, with TRBD2 matching over 7 bases. The end of the DNA aligns better with TRBJ2-7, so the J call may be wrong. Source material: PBMCs. The CDR3 nucleotides are TGTGCCAGCAGTGCATCGCGGGGGTGGTCCTACGAGCAGTACTTC. Translating it yields CASSASRGWSYEQYF.